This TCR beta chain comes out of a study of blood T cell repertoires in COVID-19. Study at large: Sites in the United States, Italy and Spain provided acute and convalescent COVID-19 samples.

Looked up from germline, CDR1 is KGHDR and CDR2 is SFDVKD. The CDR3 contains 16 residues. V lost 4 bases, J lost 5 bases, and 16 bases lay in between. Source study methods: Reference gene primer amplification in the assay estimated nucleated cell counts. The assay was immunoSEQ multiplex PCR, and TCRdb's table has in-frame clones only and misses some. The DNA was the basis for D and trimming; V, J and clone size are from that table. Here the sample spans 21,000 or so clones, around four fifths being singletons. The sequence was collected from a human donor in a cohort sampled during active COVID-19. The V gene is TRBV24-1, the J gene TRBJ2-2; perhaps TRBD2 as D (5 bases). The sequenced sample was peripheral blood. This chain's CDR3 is CATSEGIVRGTGELFF. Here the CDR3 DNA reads TGTGCCACCAGTGAGGGAATAGTCCGAGGGACCGGGGAGCTGTTTTTT.